This T cell receptor (beta chain) was sequenced for a study of blood T cell repertoires in COVID-19. Study as a whole: The samples span acute and convalescent COVID-19 from the United States, Italy and Spain.

V lost 6 bases, J lost 5 bases, and 9 bases stayed unmatched. The CDR3 length is 15 residues. Germline CDR1 reads MGHDK; CDR2 reads SYGVNS. Methods used by the authors: Reference gene primer amplification gave nucleated cell count estimates. The method was immunoSEQ multiplex PCR; TCRdb's version includes in-frame clones alone and lacks a portion of them. V and J calls and clone size are copied from that table; D and trimming were computed from the DNA. The repertoire holds 90,000 to 150,000 clones, over 60% seen once, with about 4% in the top ten. This chain connects TRBV25-1 to TRBJ2-5, with 10 bases lining up with TRBD2. The sample was peripheral blood. The TCR comes from a woman at least 80 years old with acute or convalescent COVID-19. The CDR3 sequence is CASSASGGAWETQYF. Here the CDR3 DNA reads TGTGCCAGCAGCGCGAGCGGGGGGGCCTGGGAGACCCAGTACTTC.